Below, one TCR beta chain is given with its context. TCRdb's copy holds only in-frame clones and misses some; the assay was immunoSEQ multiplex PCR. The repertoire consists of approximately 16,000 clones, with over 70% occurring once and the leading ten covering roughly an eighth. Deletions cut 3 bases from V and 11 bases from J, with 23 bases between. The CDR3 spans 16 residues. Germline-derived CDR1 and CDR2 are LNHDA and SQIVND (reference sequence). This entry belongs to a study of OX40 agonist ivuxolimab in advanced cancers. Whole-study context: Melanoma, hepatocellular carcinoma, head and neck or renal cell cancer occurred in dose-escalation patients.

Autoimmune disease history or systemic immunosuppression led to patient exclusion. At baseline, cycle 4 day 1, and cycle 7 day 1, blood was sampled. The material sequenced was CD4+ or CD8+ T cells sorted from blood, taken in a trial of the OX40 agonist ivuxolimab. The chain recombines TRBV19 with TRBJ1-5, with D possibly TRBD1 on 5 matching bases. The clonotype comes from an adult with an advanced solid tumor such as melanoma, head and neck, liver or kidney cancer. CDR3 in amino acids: CASSIILSGDPGAQHF. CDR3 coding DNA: TGTGCCAGTAGTATCATTCTTTCCGGGGACCCGGGGGCCCAGCATTTT.